Shown below are 14 T cell receptor beta chains from a single sample sequenced in a study of blood T cell repertoires in COVID-19 (dated by TCRdb to 2020 to 2021). Receptor libraries were prepared by the immunoSEQ multiplex PCR assay. TCRdb's version of the immuneACCESS table is confined to in-frame rearrangements and falls short of the full clone set. An unresolved V gene accounts for under half of the shortfall where checked; the remainder is of unknown origin. In all, the sample holds more than 65,000 clones, and around 90% of those were seen once. The ten largest clones represent approximately 8% of the sample. Sequencing was done on a sample of peripheral blood. The receptors were gathered from a human donor in a cohort sampled during active COVID-19.

The J gene is TRBJ1-2, the V gene TRBV5-4; D remains unclear. CDR3 length: 14 amino acids. V was cut by 3 bases and J by 4 bases, with 13 bases left in between. Looked up from germline, CDR1 is SGHNT and CDR2 is YYREEE (reference sequence). The CDR3 nucleotides are TGTGCCAGCAGCTCTCGGGATTTATTCTATGGCTACACCTTC. Its protein is CASSSRDLFYGYTF.

V and J are TRBV6-2 or TRBV6-3 and TRBJ2-7; 10 nucleotides align to TRBD2. This CDR3 contains 15 residues. Germline V gives CDR1 MNHEY, CDR2 SVGEGT. V shed 5 bases, J shed 2 bases, and the junction held 6 bases outside the gene matches. The CDR3 DNA reads TGTGCCAGCAGTAAAACTAGCGGGACTACCTACGAGCAGTACTTC. Amino acid sequence: CASSKTSGTTYEQYF.

The rearrangement joins TRBV7-2 to TRBJ1-1, with D unresolved. Germline loops: CDR1 SGHTA, CDR2 FQGNSA. The CDR3 spans 16 residues. The V end lost 5 bases, the J end lost 0 bases, and 16 bases lay between the germline ends. CDR3: CASSHGGIEMNTEAFF. The CDR3 nucleotides are TGTGCCAGCAGCCATGGAGGGATTGAGATGAACACTGAAGCTTTCTTT.

The V and J genes are TRBV6-9 and TRBJ2-7; 10 bases align to TRBD1. With V trimmed by 4 bases and J by 5 bases, 5 bases remained unmatched. The CDR3 sequence is 14 residues long. Germline values: CDR1 MNHGY, CDR2 SVAAGI. In nucleotides, the CDR3 is TGTGCCAGCAGTTTGACAGGGGGCGCGGACGAGCAGTACTTC. It encodes CASSLTGGADEQYF.

This clone was seen just once. The rearrangement uses TRBV11-2 and TRBJ2-7, with TRBD2 matching over 10 bases. The ends lost 0 bases at V and 6 bases at J; junction bases unmatched: 8. Germline CDR1 reads SGHAT; CDR2 reads FQNNGV. This CDR3 contains 16 residues. The CDR3 loop is CASSLDRWASGGEQYF. CDR3 nucleotides: TGTGCCAGCAGCTTAGATCGGTGGGCTAGCGGGGGCGAGCAGTACTTC.

The V and J genes are TRBV11-2 and TRBJ1-1; 10 bases match TRBD1. This CDR3 is built from 17 residues. CDR1 is SGHAT and CDR2 is FQNNGV in the germline V gene. V dropped 1 base and J dropped 1; count of bases not matched to a gene: 6. Here the CDR3 reads CASSLAKGQGPNTEAFF. CDR3 DNA: TGTGCCAGCAGCTTAGCCAAGGGACAGGGGCCGAACACTGAAGCTTTCTTT.

This rearrangement joins TRBV6-1 to TRBJ2-7; D is unclear. Germline CDR1 is MNHNS and CDR2 is SASEGT. The CDR3 runs 15 residues. The V and J ends lost 2 bases and 2 bases respectively, with 13 bases between them. CDR3 coding DNA: TGTGCCAGCAGTGAACTCGGCGGAAGTCCCTACGAGCAGTACTTC. Residues: CASSELGGSPYEQYF.

This clone was seen more than once but under ten times. V is TRBV10-1 and J is TRBJ1-1; D ambiguous. V was cut by 9 bases and J by 5 bases, with 13 bases left in between. The germline V gene has CDR1 WNHNN and CDR2 SYGVQD (reference sequence). There are 12 residues in the CDR3. Here the CDR3 reads CARTPGGTEAFF. CDR3 coding DNA: TGCGCCAGGACCCCGGGCGGGACTGAAGCTTTCTTT.

The chain joins TRBV11-2 to TRBJ2-7, with no clear D. Trimming removed 5 bases at V and 0 bases at J, with 5 bases between. This CDR3 is 12 amino acids long. Germline V lookup: CDR1 SGHAT, CDR2 FQNNGV. CDR3 protein: CASSPSSYEQYF. In nucleotides, the CDR3 is TGTGCCAGCAGCCCCAGCTCCTACGAGCAGTACTTC.

The chain employs TRBV7-6 and TRBJ1-5; 8 bases line up with TRBD1. V lost 4 bases and J lost 2; bases outside the gene matches: 4. The V gene's germline CDR1 is SGHVS and CDR2 FNYEAQ. The CDR3 extends over 15 amino acids. CDR3 in DNA: TGTGCCAGCAGCTCAGGGGGCTACGGCAATCAGCCCCAGCATTTT. It encodes CASSSGGYGNQPQHF.

The chain combines TRBV28 with TRBJ1-2; perhaps TRBD1 as D (5 bases). Germline CDR1 reads MDHEN; CDR2 reads SYDVKM. The CDR3 contains 15 residues. The V gene lost 5 bases and the J gene lost 2 bases, with 15 bases spanning the gap. The CDR3: CASSLTLQGNYGYTF. The CDR3 DNA is TGTGCCAGCAGTCTCACTTTGCAGGGAAACTATGGCTACACCTTC.

The gene calls are TRBV2 and TRBJ1-6; 8 nucleotides line up with TRBD1. This CDR3 has 13 amino acids. J was trimmed by 9 bases and V by 7 bases; bases with no gene match: 5. Germline V gives CDR1 SNHLY, CDR2 FYNNEI. CDR3 in amino acids: CASTTGVISPLHF. In nucleotides, the CDR3 is TGTGCCAGCACGACAGGGGTTATTTCACCCCTCCACTTT. Looking up the rest from reference TRBV2 and TRBJ1-6 gives the full variable domain: EPEVTQTPSHQVTQMGQEVILRCVPISNHLYFYWYRQILGQKVEFLVSFYNNEISEKSEIFDDQFSVERPDGSNFTLKIRSTKLEDSAMYFCASTTGVISPLHFGNGTRLTVT.

V is TRBV5-1 and J is TRBJ2-7, with 8 positions matching TRBD2. V lost 5 bases, J lost 1 base, and 5 bases stayed unmatched. This CDR3 is built from 14 residues. Germline CDR1 is SGHRS and CDR2 is YFSETQ. DNA for the CDR3: TGCGCCAGCAGGACTAGCGAGGTTTCCTACGAGCAGTACTTC. This sequence encodes CASRTSEVSYEQYF. Together with reference TRBV5-1 and TRBJ2-7, the CDR3 gives the full variable domain: KAGVTQTPRYLIKTRGQQVTLSCSPISGHRSVSWYQQTPGQGLQFLFEYFSETQRNKGNFPGRFSGRQFSNSRSEMNVSTLELGDSALYLCASRTSEVSYEQYFGPGTRLTVT.

The rearrangement links TRBV29-1 to TRBJ2-7; D unclear. Deletions cut 4 bases from V and 0 bases from J, with 7 bases between. This CDR3 contains 12 residues. Germline CDR1 SQVTM, CDR2 ANQGSEA. CDR3 sequence reads: CSVVGSSYEQYF. The CDR3 DNA sequence: TGCAGCGTTGTTGGCAGCTCCTACGAGCAGTACTTC.